This T cell receptor (beta chain) was sequenced in a study of Ad26.COV2.S vaccination and SARS-CoV-2 variants. The wider study: Within the COV1001 Ad26.COV2.S trial arm, the donor was enrolled. The authors gave Ad26.COV2.S intramuscularly, either once or twice 56 days apart.

Study-wide points: Placebo and vaccine recipients had non-spike TCR breadth that was similar. Total T cell responses, in the TCR breadth and depth analyses, may have been underestimated.

The method was immunoSEQ multiplex PCR; TCRdb's version includes in-frame clones alone and lacks a portion of them. The data show roughly 700,000 clones, more than 80% seen once. Points on this clone: Its antigen is not identified.

Treatment here: 19 received Ad26.COV2.S at low or high dose, single or two shots; about five received placebo; per-sample allocation not given. Sampling was done on day 63 after the first vaccine or placebo injection. The CDR3 totals 16 residues. Unmatched junction bases numbered 7, after V lost 5 bases and J lost 5 bases. Germline V gene data show CDR1 as SGHTA and CDR2 as FQGNSA. The source is a person aged 18-60 years who received the Ad26.COV2.S COVID-19 vaccine or a placebo. Material: peripheral blood, obtained in a trial of Ad26.COV2.S vaccine versus placebo. The chain recombines TRBV7-2 with TRBJ1-6, with TRBD1 matching 9 bases. CDR3 protein: CASSQMDRGHNSPLHF. The CDR3 DNA follows: TGTGCCAGCAGCCAAATGGACAGGGGCCATAATTCACCCCTCCACTTT.